This T cell receptor beta chain is from a study of T-cell reconstitution after alpha-beta-depleted transplantation in children. Findings of the study overall: The authors attributed T-cell counts and diversity one year after transplant mostly to newly produced T cells.

The CDR3 is made up of 15 amino acids. Trimming at V came to 6 bases and at J to 3 bases, leaving 9 bases not matched to a gene. This clonotype occurred many times. Its antigen is not known. Unique molecular identifiers were built into the TCRbeta library. MiXCR, applied by TCRdb to the PCR reads, yields one record per CDR3 protein. The sample consists of 190,000 or so distinct CDR3 sequences, 6.3% of them appearing once. The sequences come from PBMCs, collected before TCRalphabeta/CD19-depleted stem cell transplant. The sequence was collected from a girl less than two years old with combined immunodeficiency, due to receive a stem cell transplant. The rearrangement links TRBV12-3 or TRBV12-4 to TRBJ2-7, with TRBD1 matching over 9 bases. CDR3 DNA: TGTGCCAGCAGCCGGACAGGGGCCACAATCTACGAGCAGTACTTC. As protein: CASSRTGATIYEQYF.